These 24 T cell receptor beta chains came from one sample sequenced in a study of blood T cell repertoires in COVID-19. TCRdb's copy holds only in-frame clones and misses some; the assay was immunoSEQ multiplex PCR. The sample lists tens of thousands of clones; more than 60% were seen once. The sequenced material came from peripheral blood. The origin of the receptors is a woman aged 45-59 years with active or convalescent COVID-19.

The V and J genes are TRBV5-1 and TRBJ2-3, with 9 nucleotides matching TRBD1. CDR1 is SGHRS and CDR2 is YFSETQ in the germline V gene. The CDR3 totals 16 residues. Unmatched junction bases numbered 5, after V lost 3 bases and J lost 0 bases. The CDR3, as DNA: TGCGCCAGCAGCTCGGGGACAGGGACTAGCACAGATACGCAGTATTTT. Encoded protein: CASSSGTGTSTDTQYF.

V usage is TRBV29-1 and J usage is TRBJ2-1; D may be TRBD2 (6 bases). V shed 5 bases and J shed 5 bases, with 19 bases lying between them. The CDR3 loop spans 15 amino acids. The V gene's germline CDR1 is SQVTM and CDR2 ANQGSEA. The CDR3 spells CSVSSGTYFNNEQFF. The CDR3 DNA reads TGCAGCGTTTCCTCCGGGACTTACTTTAACAATGAGCAGTTCTTC.

The rearrangement uses TRBV4-1 and TRBJ1-5; D gene unclear. The ends were cut back, 1 base at V and 5 bases at J, with 9 bases in the middle. There are 14 residues in the CDR3. Germline V lookup: CDR1 MGHRA, CDR2 YSYEKL. CDR3 sequence reads: CASSQASLDQPQHF. CDR3 in DNA: TGCGCCAGCAGCCAAGCCAGTCTCGATCAGCCCCAGCATTTT.

The V and J genes are TRBV18 and TRBJ1-4; 9 nucleotides agree with TRBD1. This CDR3 has 13 residues. With 6 bases clipped from V and 8 bases from J, the junction kept 4 bases outside the gene matches. CDR1 and CDR2 (germline): KGHSH, LQKENI. The CDR3 reads CASSQDRGEKLFF. As DNA, the CDR3 is TGTGCCAGCTCCCAGGACAGGGGAGAAAAACTGTTTTTT.

The V and J genes are TRBV4-2 and TRBJ1-4, with 8 bases lining up with TRBD1. This CDR3 region has 17 residues. Looked up from germline, CDR1 is LGHNA and CDR2 is YNFKEQ. The V and J ends lost 1 base and 4 bases, in that order; junction bases with no gene match: 8. The CDR3 DNA reads TGTGCCAGCAGCCAAGGACAGGGGTCGTTTCTTAATGAAAAACTGTTTTTT. Its translation is CASSQGQGSFLNEKLFF.

V gene TRBV10-3 combines with J gene TRBJ1-1, with no clear D. The CDR3 loop spans 15 amino acids. The V end was cut by 0 bases, the J end by 0 bases, with 8 bases between. Germline lookup yields CDR1 ENHRY and CDR2 SYGVKD. CDR3 nucleotides: TGTGCCATCAGTGAGTCTTGGTCAGTGAACACTGAAGCTTTCTTT. Translation gives CAISESWSVNTEAFF.

V and J are TRBV27 and TRBJ2-7; the D gene is possibly TRBD1 (6 bases). CDR1 and CDR2 from the germline V gene are MNHEY and SMNVEV (reference sequence). Trimming shortened V by 5 bases and J by 5 bases, and 10 bases separated the two germline ends. The CDR3 has 12 residues. The CDR3 sequence: CASSVQGHEQYF. The CDR3 nucleotides are TGTGCCAGCAGTGTGCAGGGGCACGAGCAGTACTTC.

The rearrangement joins TRBV2 to TRBJ2-2; no definite D call. V was shortened by 5 bases and J by 3 bases, with 10 bases between the two germline ends. Germline loops: CDR1 SNHLY, CDR2 FYNNEI. CDR3 size: 14 residues. CDR3 protein: CASSSQVHTGELFF. The DNA of the CDR3 is TGTGCCAGCAGTTCCCAGGTGCACACCGGGGAGCTGTTTTTT.

V is TRBV6-2 or TRBV6-3 and J is TRBJ1-1; no reliable D call. The CDR3 spans 11 residues. Germline V gene lookup returns CDR1 MNHEY and CDR2 SVGEGT. Trimming removed 3 bases at V and 8 bases at J, with 7 bases between. Here the CDR3 DNA reads TGTGCCAGCAGTTATTACTCAGAAGCTTTCTTT. It translates to CASSYYSEAFF.

This clone was picked up one time. This chain uses TRBV2 with TRBJ1-5; 7 bases agree with TRBD1. Germline V lookup: CDR1 SNHLY, CDR2 FYNNEI. The junction had 6 bases not matched to a gene; V was cut back by 4 bases and J by 6 bases. The CDR3 contains 14 residues. CDR3 bases: TGTGCCAGCAGTGGACAGGGAATAGGTCAGCCCCAGCATTTT. Translation gives CASSGQGIGQPQHF.

The V call is TRBV5-4, the J call TRBJ2-2; weak D call: TRBD2 (5 bases). V gave up 4 bases and J gave up 5 bases, with 12 bases separating them. Germline values: CDR1 SGHNT, CDR2 YYREEE (reference sequence). This CDR3 is 14 amino acids long. The CDR3 DNA is TGTGCCAGCAGCACCCGGACTGATACCGGGGAGCTGTTTTTT. It codes for CASSTRTDTGELFF.

The chain couples TRBV3-1 (or the pseudogene TRBV3-2) to TRBJ2-6; tentatively, D is TRBD2 (5 bases). CDR1 is LGHDT, CDR2 YNNKEL, per germline (reference sequence). This CDR3 region has 15 residues. Trimming cost V 7 bases and J 3 bases, with 13 bases left between them. The DNA of the CDR3 is TGTGCCAGCACCCCCCACGGAGGTGGGGCCAACGTCCTGACTTTC. Its protein product is CASTPHGGGANVLTF.

The genes are TRBV5-6 and TRBJ2-5, with D tentatively TRBD2 (5 bases). CDR1 is SGHDT, CDR2 YYEEEE, per germline. The CDR3 is 13 amino acids. V lost 2 bases and J 4 bases, leaving 9 bases between the germline ends. The CDR3 DNA reads TGTGCCAGCAGCTTTTCGGCGGGAGAGACCCAGTACTTC. Translation: CASSFSAGETQYF.

J is TRBJ2-7 and V is TRBV6-5; 7 bases match TRBD2. The V segment lost 9 bases and the J segment 12 bases; nucleotides outside the gene matches: 23. There are 15 residues in the CDR3. Germline CDR1 and CDR2: MNHEY and SVGAGI. The CDR3 nucleotides are TGTGCCAGTGGGGGGGGTGAGCGGGATGGGCGTACTTGGTACTTC. Residues: CASGGGERDGRTWYF.

The chain recombines TRBV30 with TRBJ1-1, with 7 nucleotides matching TRBD1. The CDR3 consists of 14 residues. CDR1 is GTSNPN, CDR2 SVGIG, per germline (reference sequence). With V trimmed by 3 bases and J by 1 base, 5 bases remained unmatched. CDR3 region: CAWRRGRRNTEAFF. Written as DNA, the CDR3 is TGTGCCTGGAGAAGGGGGCGCCGGAACACTGAAGCTTTCTTT.

This clone came up once. This chain links TRBV28 with TRBJ2-7; 12 bases are a match to TRBD2. The CDR3 has 15 residues. V lost 6 bases to trimming and J lost 2 bases; unmatched junction nucleotides: 5. Germline loops: CDR1 MDHEN, CDR2 SYDVKM. The CDR3 nucleotides are TGTGCCAGCAGGGCTAGCGGGAGGGGTACCTACGAGCAGTACTTC. Amino acid sequence: CASRASGRGTYEQYF. The full variable domain, with the rest looked up from reference TRBV28 and TRBJ2-7, is DVKVTQSSRYLVKRTGEKVFLECVQDMDHENMFWYRQDPGLGLRLIYFSYDVKMKEKGDIPEGYSVSREKKERFSLILESASTNQTSMYLCASRASGRGTYEQYFGPGTRLTVT.

The genes are TRBV15 and TRBJ2-1; 7 nucleotides match TRBD2. In germline, CDR1 is LNHNV, CDR2 YYDKDF (reference sequence). The CDR3 sequence is 17 residues long. V lost 0 bases, J lost 3 bases, and 8 bases stayed unmatched. CDR3: CATSRDLRTSIYNEQFF. The CDR3 coding sequence is TGTGCCACCAGCAGAGATCTACGGACTAGTATCTACAATGAGCAGTTCTTC.

The chain employs TRBV7-9 and TRBJ2-7; 8 positions agree with TRBD2. Germline CDR1 reads SEHNR; CDR2 reads FQNEAQ (reference sequence). The CDR3 extends over 14 amino acids. J was trimmed by 5 bases and V by 2 bases; bases with no gene match: 5. The CDR3 protein is CASSLSGTSDEQYF. DNA of the CDR3: TGTGCCAGCAGCTTAAGCGGGACTAGTGACGAGCAGTACTTC.

There are a few counts of this clone. The genes are TRBV18 and TRBJ2-5; a possible D gene is TRBD1 (5 bases). CDR1 is KGHSH and CDR2 is LQKENI in the germline V gene. Trimming removed 5 bases at V and 2 bases at J, with 9 bases between. CDR3 length equals 13 residues. The CDR3 here is CASSTTAQETQYF. The CDR3 nucleotides are TGTGCCAGCTCAACGACAGCGCAAGAGACCCAGTACTTC.

V and J are TRBV10-3 and TRBJ1-1; D is ambiguous. V lost 8 bases and J lost 1, with 8 bases in between. The CDR3 is 12 amino acids. Germline V gene data show CDR1 as ENHRY and CDR2 as SYGVKD. Here the CDR3 DNA reads TGTGCCATCGAGGGATCGAACACTGAAGCTTTCTTT. Its protein is CAIEGSNTEAFF.

The V and J genes are TRBV5-1 and TRBJ2-7; D call uncertain. The germline gives CDR1 SGHRS, CDR2 YFSETQ. Trimming pared 0 bases from V and 1 base from J, leaving 8 bases between. The CDR3 totals 14 residues. This CDR3 reads CASSLETYSYEQYF. For the CDR3, the DNA is TGCGCCAGCAGCTTGGAAACCTATTCCTACGAGCAGTACTTC.

By share, this clone counts as medium-sized. This chain joins TRBV11-3 and TRBJ1-6, with a weak D call TRBD1 (5 bases). CDR1 and CDR2 from the germline V gene are SGHNT and YENEEA. CDR3 length: 15 residues. V was pared by 4 bases and J by 4 bases, with 11 bases between. DNA of the CDR3: TGTGCCAGCAGCTCTGGGACTGAGTATAATTCACCCCTCCACTTT. This encodes CASSSGTEYNSPLHF.

This clone occurred a few times. The gene calls are TRBV5-1 and TRBJ1-6, with D possibly TRBD1 on 5 matching bases. This CDR3 spans 15 amino acids. Germline V gene data show CDR1 as SGHRS and CDR2 as YFSETQ. Trimming shortened V by 0 bases and J by 9 bases, and 13 bases separated the two germline ends. The CDR3 bases are TGCGCCAGCAGCTTGGCCGGGGGGTCGAGTTCACCCCTCCACTTT. Residues: CASSLAGGSSSPLHF.

The chain recombines TRBV18 with TRBJ2-3; TRBD2 might be the D (6 bases). The CDR3 has 14 amino acids. The germline V gene has CDR1 KGHSH and CDR2 LQKENI. The V gene lost 0 bases and the J gene lost 3 bases, with 7 bases spanning the gap. CDR3 loop: CASSPPGGTDTQYF. The CDR3 bases are TGTGCCAGCTCACCACCTGGGGGGACAGATACGCAGTATTTT.